Listed here is a single T cell receptor (beta chain). The sample's treatment: randomized to nivolumab then ipilimumab (arm A) or the reverse (arm B). The data were taken from a study of sequential checkpoint blockade in melanoma. Using immunoSEQ multiplex PCR, the repertoire was profiled, and TCRdb retains in-frame clones only, with some absent. Among 6,000 or so clones listed, 20% to 30% were seen once. With 4 bases clipped from V and 5 bases from J, the junction kept 12 bases outside the gene matches. The CDR3 loop spans 16 amino acids. Germline assignment: CDR1 SGHRS and CDR2 YFSETQ. This material consisted of tumor tissue (inferred from file names), taken from a patient given nivolumab and ipilimumab in sequence. The TCR comes from a human donor with melanoma. The rearrangement uses TRBV5-1 and TRBJ2-7; 10 positions agree with TRBD1. DNA of the CDR3: TGCGCCAGCAGCGCGGTTTCTGGGACAGGGGTAAACGAGCAGTACTTC. This encodes CASSAVSGTGVNEQYF.